These T cell receptor beta chains were read from a single sample in a study of cytomegalovirus exposure and HLA in healthy donors. Profiling relied on immunoSEQ multiplex PCR, and the TCRdb table lists in-frame clones only, not all of them. This repertoire shows around 180,000 clones, 84% found once; its top ten account for 4.5% to 5.5%. The specimen was PBMCs. The origin of the receptors is a man aged 18 to 30 in good health and CMV-seronegative. Both conserved end residues are part of each CDR3. The D gene is left open where the match is weak. Clone size is given for some rows only: seen once, a few or many times, or a class if the clone is expanded.

CDR3 DNA: TGCGCCAGCAGCCAAGAACAGGGTACCCAAGCTTTCTTT; CDR3 protein: CASSQEQGTQAFF; V gene: TRBV4-1; clone size: few; D gene: -; J gene: TRBJ1-1
CDR3 DNA: TGTGCCAGCAGCCCAGGGGCGGAATCCAATGAGCAGTTCTTC; CDR3 protein: CASSPGAESNEQFF; V gene: TRBV14; clone size: -; D gene: -; J gene: TRBJ2-1
CDR3 DNA: TGTGCCAGCAGCACGCCCCGGGAGGGCCTCTTGAGCGAGCAGTACTTC; CDR3 protein: CASSTPREGLLSEQYF; V gene: TRBV7-9; clone size: once; D gene: TRBD2; J gene: TRBJ2-7
CDR3 DNA: TGTGCCAGCAGCCGAGGGGGTTGGGGACTAGGGGCGGGGGAGCAGTACTTC; CDR3 protein: CASSRGGWGLGAGEQYF; V gene: TRBV7-8; clone size: -; D gene: TRBD2; J gene: TRBJ2-7
CDR3 DNA: TGTGCCAGCAGCACAGGGTTCTACGAGCAGTACTTC; CDR3 protein: CASSTGFYEQYF; V gene: TRBV2; clone size: -; D gene: -; J gene: TRBJ2-7
CDR3 DNA: TGCGCCAGCAGCGTCGCGGGTGGAAACACCATATATTTT; CDR3 protein: CASSVAGGNTIYF; V gene: TRBV5-1; clone size: few; D gene: -; J gene: TRBJ1-3
CDR3 DNA: TGTGCCACCAGCAAGGGTAGCGGAGCTACTTACTACAATGAGCAGTTCTTC; CDR3 protein: CATSKGSGATYYNEQFF; V gene: TRBV15; clone size: once; D gene: -; J gene: TRBJ2-1
CDR3 DNA: TGTGCCAGCAGTTACTCTGGATGGGGGCACAATCAGCCCCAGCATTTT; CDR3 protein: CASSYSGWGHNQPQHF; V gene: TRBV6-5; clone size: few; D gene: -; J gene: TRBJ1-5
CDR3 DNA: TGTGCCAGCAGCCTGCTAGTCACCGAGCAGTACTTC; CDR3 protein: CASSLLVTEQYF; V gene: TRBV7-9; clone size: once; D gene: -; J gene: TRBJ2-7
CDR3 DNA: TGCGCCAGCAGCTACAGGGGGCTTAAAGAGACCCAGTACTTC; CDR3 protein: CASSYRGLKETQYF; V gene: TRBV5-1; clone size: -; D gene: TRBD1; J gene: TRBJ2-5
CDR3 DNA: TGTGTCCTACAGGGGGGTAGTGGATATGGCTACACCTTC; CDR3 protein: CVLQGGSGYGYTF; V gene: TRBV7-8; clone size: once; D gene: TRBD1; J gene: TRBJ1-2
CDR3 DNA: TGTGCCAGCAGACCACAGGGGGCGCGAGGTCAGCCCCAGCATTTT; CDR3 protein: CASRPQGARGQPQHF; V gene: TRBV6-5; clone size: few; D gene: TRBD1; J gene: TRBJ1-5
CDR3 DNA: TGTGCCAGCAGCTTAGTAGCAGCGGGAGGCGGCGATGAGCAGTTCTTC; CDR3 protein: CASSLVAAGGGDEQFF; V gene: TRBV7-2; clone size: -; D gene: TRBD2; J gene: TRBJ2-1
CDR3 DNA: TGTGCCAGCAGTCCACTCTCCCTCGACAGGGGCCGATGGGGCTACACCTTC; CDR3 protein: CASSPLSLDRGRWGYTF; V gene: TRBV25-1; clone size: -; D gene: TRBD1; J gene: TRBJ1-2
CDR3 DNA: TGTGCCAGCAGTGATAGCAGCCCTAGTTTGTATGGCTACACCTTC; CDR3 protein: CASSDSSPSLYGYTF; V gene: TRBV2; clone size: -; D gene: -; J gene: TRBJ1-2
CDR3 DNA: TGCGCCAGCAGCTTGGGGGGGGGTAGGTCTGAAGCTTTCTTT; CDR3 protein: CASSLGGGRSEAFF; V gene: TRBV5-1; clone size: -; D gene: -; J gene: TRBJ1-1
CDR3 DNA: TGTGCCACCAGCAGACACCTGACTGGACAGAGTGGCTACACCTTC; CDR3 protein: CATSRHLTGQSGYTF; V gene: TRBV15; clone size: -; D gene: -; J gene: TRBJ1-2
CDR3 DNA: TGTGCCAGCAGAACTTACAATGAGCAGTTCTTC; CDR3 protein: CASRTYNEQFF; V gene: TRBV2; clone size: -; D gene: -; J gene: TRBJ2-1
CDR3 DNA: TGTGCCAGCTCATCCGGGACAGGGGCCTATGGCTACACCTTC; CDR3 protein: CASSSGTGAYGYTF; V gene: TRBV18; clone size: -; D gene: TRBD1; J gene: TRBJ1-2